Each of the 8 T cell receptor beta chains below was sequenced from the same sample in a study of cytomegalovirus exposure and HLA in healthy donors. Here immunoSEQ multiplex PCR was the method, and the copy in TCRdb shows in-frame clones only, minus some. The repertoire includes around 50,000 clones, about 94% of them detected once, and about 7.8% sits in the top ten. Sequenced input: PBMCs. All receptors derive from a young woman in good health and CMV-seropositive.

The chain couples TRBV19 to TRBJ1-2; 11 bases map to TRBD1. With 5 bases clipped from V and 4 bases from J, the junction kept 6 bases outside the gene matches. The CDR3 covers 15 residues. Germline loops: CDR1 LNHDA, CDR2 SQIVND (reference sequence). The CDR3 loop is CASSVAGTGGYGYTF. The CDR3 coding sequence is TGTGCCAGTAGTGTAGCCGGGACAGGGGGCTATGGCTACACCTTC.

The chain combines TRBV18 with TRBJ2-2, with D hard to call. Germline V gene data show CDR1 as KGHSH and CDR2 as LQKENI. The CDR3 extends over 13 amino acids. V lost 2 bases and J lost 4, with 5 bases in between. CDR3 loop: CASSPALTGELFF. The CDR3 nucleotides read TGTGCCAGCTCACCAGCACTCACCGGGGAGCTGTTTTTT.

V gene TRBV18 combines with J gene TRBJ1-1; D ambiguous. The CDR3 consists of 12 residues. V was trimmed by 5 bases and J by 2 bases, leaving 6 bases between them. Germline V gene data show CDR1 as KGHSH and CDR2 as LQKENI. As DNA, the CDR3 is TGTGCCAGCTCATCAGGAAACACTGAAGCTTTCTTT. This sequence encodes CASSSGNTEAFF.

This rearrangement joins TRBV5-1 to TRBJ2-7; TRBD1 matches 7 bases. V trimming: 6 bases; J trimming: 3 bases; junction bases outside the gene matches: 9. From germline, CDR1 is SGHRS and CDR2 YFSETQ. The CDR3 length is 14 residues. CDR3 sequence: CASTTEQGIYEQYF. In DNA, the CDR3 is TGCGCCAGCACCACAGAACAGGGGATCTACGAGCAGTACTTC. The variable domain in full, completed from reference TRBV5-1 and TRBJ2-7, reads KAGVTQTPRYLIKTRGQQVTLSCSPISGHRSVSWYQQTPGQGLQFLFEYFSETQRNKGNFPGRFSGRQFSNSRSEMNVSTLELGDSALYLCASTTEQGIYEQYFGPGTRLTVT.

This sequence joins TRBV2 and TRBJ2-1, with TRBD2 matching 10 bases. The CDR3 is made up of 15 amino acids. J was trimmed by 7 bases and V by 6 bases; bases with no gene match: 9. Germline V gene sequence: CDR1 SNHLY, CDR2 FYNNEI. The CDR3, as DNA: TGTGCCAGCAGGCCCGGGACTAGCGTTATAAATGAGCAGTTCTTC. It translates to CASRPGTSVINEQFF.

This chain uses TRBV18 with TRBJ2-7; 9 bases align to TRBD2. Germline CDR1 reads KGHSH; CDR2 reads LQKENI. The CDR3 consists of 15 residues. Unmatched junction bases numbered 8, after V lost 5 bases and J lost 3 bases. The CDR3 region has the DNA TGTGCCAGCTCATCTAAACATAGCGGGAGCTACGAGCAGTACTTC. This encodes CASSSKHSGSYEQYF.

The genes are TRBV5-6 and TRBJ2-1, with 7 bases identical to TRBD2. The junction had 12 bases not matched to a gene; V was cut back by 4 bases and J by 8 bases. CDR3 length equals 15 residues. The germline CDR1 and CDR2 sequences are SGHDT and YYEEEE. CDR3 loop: CASSLGGGGPHEQFF. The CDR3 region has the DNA TGTGCCAGCAGCCTTGGGGGGGGAGGGCCTCATGAGCAGTTCTTC.

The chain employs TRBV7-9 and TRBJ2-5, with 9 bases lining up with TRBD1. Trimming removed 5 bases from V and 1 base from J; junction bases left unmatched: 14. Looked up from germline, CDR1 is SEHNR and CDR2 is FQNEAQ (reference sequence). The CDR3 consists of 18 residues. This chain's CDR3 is CASSVDRGLILGQETQYF. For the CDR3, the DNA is TGTGCCAGCAGCGTGGACAGGGGCCTCATCTTGGGCCAAGAGACCCAGTACTTC.